This passage covers 10 T cell receptor beta chains from one sample sequenced in a study of shared clonotypes between healthy human individuals. Assay used: immunoSEQ multiplex PCR; TCRdb lists only in-frame clones, some missing. The sample includes about a million clones, about 75% of them seen just once. Sequenced: memory CD4+ T cells sorted from blood. Regarding subset: CD45RA-negative fraction. The receptors here all came from a man aged 18-30 years in good health.

This clone was observed a single time. The chain carries TRBV5-6 and TRBJ2-2, with TRBD2 as a possible D gene (6 bases). CDR3 length: 17 amino acids. V lost 0 bases to trimming and J lost 1 base, with 13 bases between them. CDR1 SGHDT and CDR2 YYEEEE come from the germline V gene. This CDR3 is CASSLGVAAKNTGELFF. For the CDR3, the DNA is TGTGCCAGCAGCTTGGGGGTAGCGGCGAAGAACACCGGGGAGCTGTTTTTT. Together with reference TRBV5-6 and TRBJ2-2, the CDR3 gives the full variable domain: DAGVTQSPTHLIKTRGQQVTLRCSPKSGHDTVSWYQQALGQGPQFIFQYYEEEERQRGNFPDRFSGHQFPNYSSELNVNALLLGDSALYLCASSLGVAAKNTGELFFGEGSRLTVL.

The chain couples TRBV6-6 to TRBJ1-6, with 7 bases identical to TRBD1. Germline trimming cut 1 base from V and 7 bases from J; bases unmatched to any gene: 1. CDR3 length equals 14 residues. Germline V gene lookup returns CDR1 MNHNY and CDR2 SVGAGI (reference sequence). The CDR3 DNA is TGTGCCAGCAGTTACTACAGGGGAAATTCACCCCTCCACTTT. This encodes CASSYYRGNSPLHF.

J is TRBJ1-5 and V is TRBV5-1, with TRBD1 as a possible D gene (6 bases). Germline loops: CDR1 SGHRS, CDR2 YFSETQ. CDR3 size: 18 residues. V lost 0 bases, J lost 5 bases, and 21 bases lay in between. The CDR3 sequence is CASSLGGMAGGGYQPQHF. DNA for the CDR3: TGCGCCAGCAGCTTGGGCGGTATGGCCGGAGGGGGATATCAGCCCCAGCATTTT.

In DNA, the CDR3 is TGTGCCAGCAGCTTGGCCAAAGGGGGCCCGACTAGAAACACCATATATTTT. It is translated as CASSLAKGGPTRNTIYF. This rearrangement joins TRBV5-6 to TRBJ1-3, with 7 bases aligning to TRBD1. Germline V gives CDR1 SGHDT, CDR2 YYEEEE. CDR3 length: 17 amino acids. V lost 0 bases, J lost 5 bases, and 11 bases stayed unmatched.

This clone was detected a few times. The gene calls are TRBV11-1 and TRBJ1-2; D ambiguous. The CDR3 sequence is 13 residues long. V gave up 5 bases and J gave up 8 bases, with 15 bases separating them. The V gene's germline CDR1 is SGHAT and CDR2 FQDESV (reference sequence). As DNA, the CDR3 is TGTGCCAGCAGCCCCGAAAAAGTTAACGGCTACACCTTC. It yields the protein CASSPEKVNGYTF.

This clone was recorded only once. This chain links TRBV2 with TRBJ2-7; 7 positions agree with TRBD2. The V gene end was trimmed by 2 bases and the J gene end by 4 bases; junction bases not matched to a gene: 8. Germline CDR1 is SNHLY and CDR2 is FYNNEI. This CDR3 has 15 residues. The chain's CDR3 is CASSERLASSYEQYF. CDR3 in DNA: TGTGCCAGCAGTGAAAGACTAGCCTCTTCTTACGAGCAGTACTTC.

The count of this clone is one. This rearrangement joins TRBV5-4 to TRBJ1-6, with D possibly being TRBD1 (5 bases). The CDR3 loop spans 16 amino acids. Germline V gene lookup returns CDR1 SGHNT and CDR2 YYREEE (reference sequence). V was clipped by 4 bases and J by 4 bases, with 15 bases between them. For the CDR3, the DNA is TGTGCCAGCAGCCCCGGGGCATTCTCTTATAATTCACCCCTCCACTTT. Residues: CASSPGAFSYNSPLHF.

The chain is built from TRBV28 and TRBJ1-4, with 8 bases aligning to TRBD1. Germline CDR1 and CDR2: MDHEN and SYDVKM. This CDR3 has 13 residues. The V segment lost 6 bases and the J segment 8 bases; nucleotides outside the gene matches: 5. The CDR3, as DNA: TGTGCCAGCAGGCGGACAGGGAACGAAAAACTGTTTTTT. This gives the protein CASRRTGNEKLFF.

In this sample, this clone turned up a few times. The chain uses TRBV7-9 and TRBJ2-7, with D possibly TRBD1 on 6 matching bases. The V gene lost 5 bases and the J gene lost 2 bases, with 16 bases spanning the gap. The CDR3 contains 15 residues. Germline V gene lookup returns CDR1 SEHNR and CDR2 FQNEAQ (reference sequence). CDR3: CASSRGQTLTYEQYF. CDR3 DNA: TGTGCCAGCAGCCGCGGACAGACGTTAACCTACGAGCAGTACTTC.

In regard to this clone: Other DNA sequences in this sample translate to the same CDR3. This chain connects TRBV27 to TRBJ2-3; 11 bases are shared with TRBD2. J gave up 3 bases and V 5 bases, and 4 bases lay outside the gene matches. This CDR3 comprises 15 residues. CDR1 and CDR2 (germline): MNHEY, SMNVEV (reference sequence). DNA of the CDR3: TGTGCCAGCAGTAGTAGCGGGAGGGGAACAGATACGCAGTATTTT. Protein: CASSSSGRGTDTQYF.